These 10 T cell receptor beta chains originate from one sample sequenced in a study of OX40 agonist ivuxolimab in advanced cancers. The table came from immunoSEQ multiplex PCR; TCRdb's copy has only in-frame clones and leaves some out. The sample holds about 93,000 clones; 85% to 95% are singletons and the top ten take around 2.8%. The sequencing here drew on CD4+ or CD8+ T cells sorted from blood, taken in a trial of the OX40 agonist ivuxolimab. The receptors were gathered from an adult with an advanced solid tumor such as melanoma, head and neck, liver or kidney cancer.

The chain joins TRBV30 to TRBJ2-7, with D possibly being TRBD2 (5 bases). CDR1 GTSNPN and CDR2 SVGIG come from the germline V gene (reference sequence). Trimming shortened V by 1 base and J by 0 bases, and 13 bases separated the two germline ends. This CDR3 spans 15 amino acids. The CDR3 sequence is CAWSGPSKGSYEQYF. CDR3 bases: TGTGCCTGGAGTGGGCCTAGCAAAGGCTCCTACGAGCAGTACTTC.

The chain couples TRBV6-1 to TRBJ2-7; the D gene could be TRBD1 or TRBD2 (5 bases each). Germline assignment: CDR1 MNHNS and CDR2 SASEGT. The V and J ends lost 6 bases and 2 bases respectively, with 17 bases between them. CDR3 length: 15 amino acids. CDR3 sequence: CASRTRVWGTYEQYF. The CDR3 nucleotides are TGTGCCAGCAGGACCAGAGTGTGGGGGACCTACGAGCAGTACTTC.

The CDR3 DNA is TGTGCCAGTACCCTCGAAGCCTCGTTGAAGAACACTGAAGCTTTCTTT. Translated: CASTLEASLKNTEAFF. The chain links TRBV19 to TRBJ1-1; D gene ambiguous. V lost 7 bases and J lost 1, with 19 bases in between. The germline V gene has CDR1 LNHDA and CDR2 SQIVND (reference sequence). This CDR3 region has 16 residues.

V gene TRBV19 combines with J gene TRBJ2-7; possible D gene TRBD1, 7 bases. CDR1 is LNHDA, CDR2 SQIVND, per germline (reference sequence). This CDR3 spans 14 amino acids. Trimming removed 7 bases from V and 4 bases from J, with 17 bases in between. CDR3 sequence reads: CASTQSRGEYEQYF. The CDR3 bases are TGTGCCAGTACGCAAAGCAGGGGGGAGTACGAGCAGTACTTC.

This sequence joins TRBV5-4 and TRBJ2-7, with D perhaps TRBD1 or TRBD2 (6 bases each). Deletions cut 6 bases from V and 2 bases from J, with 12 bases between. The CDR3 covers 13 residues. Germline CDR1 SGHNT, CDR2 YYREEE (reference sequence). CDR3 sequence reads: CASKGGAAYEQYF. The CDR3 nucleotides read TGTGCCAGCAAGGGGGGAGCCGCCTACGAGCAGTACTTC.

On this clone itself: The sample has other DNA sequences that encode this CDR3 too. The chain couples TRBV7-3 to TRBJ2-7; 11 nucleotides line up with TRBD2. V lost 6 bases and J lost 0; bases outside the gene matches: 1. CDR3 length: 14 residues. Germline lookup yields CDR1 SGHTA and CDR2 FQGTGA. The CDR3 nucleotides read TGTGCCAGCAGTCTAGCGGGAGGCTCCTACGAGCAGTACTTC. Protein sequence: CASSLAGGSYEQYF.

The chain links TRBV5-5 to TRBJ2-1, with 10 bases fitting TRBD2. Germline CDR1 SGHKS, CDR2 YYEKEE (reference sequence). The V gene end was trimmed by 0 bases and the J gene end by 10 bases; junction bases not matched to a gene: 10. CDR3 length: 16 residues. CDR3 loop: CASSLGASGSWREQFF. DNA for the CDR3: TGTGCCAGCAGCTTGGGGGCTAGCGGGAGTTGGCGAGAGCAGTTCTTC.

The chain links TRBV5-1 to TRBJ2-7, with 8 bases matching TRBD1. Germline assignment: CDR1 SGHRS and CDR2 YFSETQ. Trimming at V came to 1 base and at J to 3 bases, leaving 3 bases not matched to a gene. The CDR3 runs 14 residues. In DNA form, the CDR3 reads TGCGCCAGCAGCTTGCCTGGACAGGGCTACGAGCAGTACTTC. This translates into CASSLPGQGYEQYF. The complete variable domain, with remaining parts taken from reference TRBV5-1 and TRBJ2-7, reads KAGVTQTPRYLIKTRGQQVTLSCSPISGHRSVSWYQQTPGQGLQFLFEYFSETQRNKGNFPGRFSGRQFSNSRSEMNVSTLELGDSALYLCASSLPGQGYEQYFGPGTRLTVT.

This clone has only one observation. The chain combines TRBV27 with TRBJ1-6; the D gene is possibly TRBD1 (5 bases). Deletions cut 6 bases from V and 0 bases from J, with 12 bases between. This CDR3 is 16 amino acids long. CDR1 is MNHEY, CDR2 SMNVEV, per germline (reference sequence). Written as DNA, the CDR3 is TGTGCCAGCAGCCTCGGGGGACCCTCCTATAATTCACCCCTCCACTTT. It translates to CASSLGGPSYNSPLHF.

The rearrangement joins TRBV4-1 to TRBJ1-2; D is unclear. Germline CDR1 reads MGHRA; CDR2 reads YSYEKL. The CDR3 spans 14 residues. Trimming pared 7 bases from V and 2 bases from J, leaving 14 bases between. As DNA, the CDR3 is TGCGCCAGCAACCATCGTCAGTTAAACTATGGCTACACCTTC. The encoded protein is CASNHRQLNYGYTF.